The 20 T cell receptor beta chains reported below all come from one sample, sequenced in a study of T cell clones after liver transplantation. Measured with immunoSEQ multiplex PCR; TCRdb has only the in-frame clones, and not every one. The data show about 68,000 clones, about 92% seen once. The sequencing used CD4+ T cells from blood, collected roughly 25 months after liver transplant. The receptors shown here come from a human patient who received a liver transplant. The T cells may partly be graft donor cells.

The genes are TRBV10-3 and TRBJ1-1; a possible D gene is TRBD1 (6 bases). Per germline, CDR1 ENHRY and CDR2 SYGVKD. V lost 10 bases and J 0 bases, leaving 12 bases between the germline ends. The CDR3 extends over 13 amino acids. This chain's CDR3 is CATTDRVNTEAFF. The CDR3 nucleotides read TGTGCCACGACGGACAGAGTGAACACTGAAGCTTTCTTT.

This clone was found once. The rearrangement links TRBV11-2 to TRBJ2-2; D remains unclear. The CDR3 totals 15 residues. Germline lookup yields CDR1 SGHAT and CDR2 FQNNGV. V was trimmed by 3 bases and J by 1 base, leaving 9 bases between them. CDR3 DNA sequence: TGTGCCAGCAGCTTGTACTTACAGAACACCGGGGAGCTGTTTTTT. The encoded protein is CASSLYLQNTGELFF. Variable domain in full (rest from reference TRBV11-2 and TRBJ2-2): EAGVAQSPRYKIIEKRQSVAFWCNPISGHATLYWYQQILGQGPKLLIQFQNNGVVDDSQLPKDRFSAERLKGVDSTLKIQPAKLEDSAVYLCASSLYLQNTGELFFGEGSRLTVL.

The genes are TRBV19 and TRBJ2-3; D assignment may be TRBD1 or TRBD2 (6 bases each). Germline CDR1 LNHDA, CDR2 SQIVND (reference sequence). The CDR3 length is 14 residues. V lost 6 bases and J lost 0, with 10 bases in between. The CDR3 nucleotides read TGTGCCAGTAGAGGGGGGATGAGCACAGATACGCAGTATTTT. Its translation is CASRGGMSTDTQYF. The variable domain in full, completed from reference TRBV19 and TRBJ2-3, reads DGGITQSPKYLFRKEGQNVTLSCEQNLNHDAMYWYRQDPGQGLRLIYYSQIVNDFQKGDIAEGYSVSREKKESFPLTVTSAQKNPTAFYLCASRGGMSTDTQYFGPGTRLTVL.

This clone has just one count. This rearrangement joins TRBV28 to TRBJ2-3; 11 bases agree with TRBD2. CDR3 length: 16 residues. Germline V gives CDR1 MDHEN, CDR2 SYDVKM. Unmatched junction bases numbered 8, after V lost 5 bases and J lost 4 bases. The CDR3 DNA sequence: TGTGCCAGCAGTCTTAGCGGGAGGGCTGGACCAGATACGCAGTATTTT. Protein sequence: CASSLSGRAGPDTQYF.

The chain employs TRBV6-4 and TRBJ2-3; 12 nucleotides line up with TRBD2. CDR3 length: 16 residues. The germline V gene encodes CDR1 MRHNA and CDR2 SNTAGT. V trimming: 5 bases; J trimming: 3 bases; junction bases outside the gene matches: 6. CDR3 amino acids: CASSPLAGGPTDTQYF. CDR3 nucleotides: TGTGCCAGCAGTCCGCTAGCGGGAGGGCCGACAGATACGCAGTATTTT.

This sequence joins TRBV11-3 and TRBJ2-1; no clear D gene. Trimming took off 5 bases at V and 7 bases at J, with 9 bases between the two ends. From germline, CDR1 is SGHNT and CDR2 YENEEA. This CDR3 has 12 amino acids. This CDR3 reads CASSQQSNEQFF. The CDR3 DNA reads as TGTGCCAGCAGCCAGCAAAGTAATGAGCAGTTCTTC.

This clone was recorded once. The chain joins TRBV18 to TRBJ2-7; D assignment may be TRBD1 or TRBD2 (5 bases each). From germline, CDR1 is KGHSH and CDR2 LQKENI. The CDR3 runs to 14 residues. Trimming pared 5 bases from V and 1 base from J, leaving 12 bases between. CDR3 sequence (DNA): TGTGCCAGCTCAGGGACCGCTGGTTCCTACGAGCAGTACTTC. Translated, it gives CASSGTAGSYEQYF.

The rearrangement links TRBV5-1 to TRBJ2-2, with 7 bases that match TRBD1. Trimming at V came to 8 bases and at J to 2 bases, leaving 9 bases not matched to a gene. This CDR3 spans 15 amino acids. CDR1 is SGHRS, CDR2 YFSETQ, per germline. The CDR3, as DNA: TGCGCCAGTGTCTCCGGGACAGCAAACACCGGGGAGCTGTTTTTT. This sequence encodes CASVSGTANTGELFF.

The V call is TRBV19, the J call TRBJ2-4; tentatively, D is TRBD1 (6 bases). The CDR3 contains 14 residues. The V gene lost 4 bases and the J gene lost 8 bases, with 15 bases spanning the gap. Germline lookup yields CDR1 LNHDA and CDR2 SQIVND (reference sequence). Here the CDR3 reads CASSRVSGVDIQYF. CDR3 nucleotides: TGTGCCAGTAGTAGGGTTTCAGGGGTTGACATTCAGTACTTC.

Written as DNA, the CDR3 is TGTGCCAGCAGTTTACAGGGGGCGCAGGGAAACACCATATATTTT. This encodes CASSLQGAQGNTIYF. The genes are TRBV6-5 and TRBJ1-3, with 9 bases identical to TRBD1. Germline loops: CDR1 MNHEY, CDR2 SVGAGI. The junction had 5 bases not matched to a gene; V was cut back by 4 bases and J by 4 bases. This CDR3 is built from 15 residues.

The chain is built from TRBV5-1 and TRBJ2-2, with 8 bases lining up with TRBD1. Germline loops: CDR1 SGHRS, CDR2 YFSETQ. The CDR3 has 14 amino acids. V shed 5 bases and J 4 bases; nucleotides not matched to a gene: 4. CDR3 sequence: CASRGQGFTGELFF. The CDR3 DNA sequence: TGCGCCAGCAGAGGACAGGGATTCACCGGGGAGCTGTTTTTT. Full variable domain (rest looked up from reference TRBV5-1 and TRBJ2-2): KAGVTQTPRYLIKTRGQQVTLSCSPISGHRSVSWYQQTPGQGLQFLFEYFSETQRNKGNFPGRFSGRQFSNSRSEMNVSTLELGDSALYLCASRGQGFTGELFFGEGSRLTVL.

The rearrangement uses TRBV2 and TRBJ2-4; 11 bases align to TRBD2. CDR3 length: 14 amino acids. J lost 5 bases, V lost 6 bases, and 3 bases had no gene match. Germline loops: CDR1 SNHLY, CDR2 FYNNEI. The CDR3 is CASSGGLAENIQYF. DNA of the CDR3: TGTGCCAGCAGCGGGGGACTAGCGGAAAACATTCAGTACTTC.

A single count supports this clone. The chain uses TRBV6-6 and TRBJ2-1; 9 bases line up with TRBD2. This CDR3 contains 16 residues. The V and J ends lost 2 bases and 6 bases, in that order; junction bases with no gene match: 8. Germline lookup yields CDR1 MNHNY and CDR2 SVGAGI (reference sequence). The CDR3 DNA is TGTGCCAGCAGTTACAAGCGGACTAGCGAGGGCAATGAGCAGTTCTTC. Amino acid sequence: CASSYKRTSEGNEQFF.

The CDR3 DNA reads as TGTGCCAGCAGCTCGGACAGGGAAGGCATTCAGTACTTC. This translates into CASSSDREGIQYF. The chain has TRBV13 and TRBJ2-4; 8 bases align to TRBD1. CDR1 and CDR2 (germline): PRHDT, FYEKMQ (reference sequence). Unmatched junction bases numbered 5, after V lost 4 bases and J lost 9 bases. CDR3 size: 13 residues.

V is TRBV10-2 and J is TRBJ1-1; D might be TRBD1 (5 bases). Germline-derived CDR1 and CDR2 are WSHSY and SAAADI. The CDR3 length is 13 residues. V gave up 7 bases and J gave up 10 bases, with 19 bases separating them. CDR3: CASILPGPGLAFF. The CDR3 DNA reads TGCGCCAGCATACTACCGGGCCCAGGGTTAGCTTTCTTT.

The rearrangement links TRBV19 to TRBJ2-5, with D perhaps TRBD1 or TRBD2 (5 bases each). The CDR3 extends over 15 amino acids. V gave up 3 bases and J gave up 5 bases, with 16 bases separating them. Germline V lookup: CDR1 LNHDA, CDR2 SQIVND (reference sequence). The CDR3 protein is CASSIGLGTRETQYF. The CDR3 DNA is TGTGCCAGTAGTATCGGTCTCGGGACGAGGGAGACCCAGTACTTC.

The chain recombines TRBV4-1 with TRBJ1-2, with 9 bases matching TRBD1. This CDR3 is 16 amino acids long. Unmatched junction bases numbered 12, after V lost 2 bases and J lost 8 bases. The germline gives CDR1 MGHRA, CDR2 YSYEKL. CDR3 DNA: TGCGCCAGCAGCCAATTACAGGGGGCCGGAGTTCGAGGCTACACCTTC. Its translation is CASSQLQGAGVRGYTF.

In this sample, this clone turned up a few times. The V and J genes are TRBV7-9 and TRBJ1-5; D is possibly TRBD1 (6 bases). This CDR3 spans 12 amino acids. Germline assignment: CDR1 SEHNR and CDR2 FQNEAQ (reference sequence). V was cut by 8 bases and J by 9 bases, with 14 bases left in between. The CDR3 protein is CASSGGDRPQHF. CDR3 bases: TGTGCCAGCTCTGGGGGCGATAGGCCCCAGCATTTT.

The CDR3 protein is CASSESGQGALYF. The CDR3 nucleotides read TGTGCCAGCAGTGAATCAGGGCAGGGGGCTTTGTACTTC. The chain is built from TRBV25-1 and TRBJ2-4; 8 bases agree with TRBD1. With V trimmed by 1 base and J by 15 bases, 8 bases remained unmatched. Germline V gene data show CDR1 as MGHDK and CDR2 as SYGVNS. CDR3 size: 13 residues.

V usage is TRBV5-4 and J usage is TRBJ2-3; no definite D call. The CDR3 has 14 amino acids. In germline, CDR1 is SGHNT, CDR2 YYREEE (reference sequence). Trimming stripped 0 bases from V and 6 bases from J, with 11 bases between. As DNA, the CDR3 is TGTGCCAGCAGCTTGGAGGATCCTGGGGATACGCAGTATTTT. Its translation is CASSLEDPGDTQYF.